This T cell receptor (beta chain) was obtained from a study of blood T cell repertoires in COVID-19. The wider study: Samples came from the United States, Italy and Spain, spanning acute and convalescent COVID-19.

Trimming pared 3 bases from V and 13 bases from J, leaving 16 bases between. From germline, CDR1 is MDHEN and CDR2 SYDVKM. There are 13 residues in the CDR3. The protocol was immunoSEQ multiplex PCR, while the TCRdb copy is restricted to in-frame clones and leaves out a portion. The sample has 110,000 or so clones; over 80% are singletons. The TCR sequence derives from a woman aged 50 to 60 with acute or convalescent COVID-19. The sequenced material came from peripheral blood. V is TRBV28 and J is TRBJ2-1; TRBD1 might be the D (5 bases). CDR3 DNA: TGTGCCAGCAGTTTTGGGGCCTGGGCAATACAGTTCTTC. Translated, it gives CASSFGAWAIQFF.